These 6 T cell receptor beta chains were all obtained from the same sample, sequenced in a study of Graves' ophthalmopathy and Graves' hyperthyroidism. Amplified material comprised TCR beta CDR3 regions derived from RNA transcripts. Investigators did first-round RT-PCR with HTBI primers, then second-round multiplex PCR. TCRdb analysed the multiplex PCR reads with MiXCR anew, one entry per CDR3 protein. The sample shows some 350,000 distinct CDR3 sequences, about 17% of them seen only once. Material: peripheral blood. These receptors all come from an adult woman with stable Graves' hyperthyroidism.

Many counts were recorded for this clonotype. The chain couples TRBV28 to TRBJ1-1; D remains ambiguous. V was clipped by 2 bases and J by 1 base, with 8 bases between them. Per germline, CDR1 MDHEN and CDR2 SYDVKM. The CDR3 loop spans 14 amino acids. The CDR3 spells CASSLLPPNTEAFF. Here the CDR3 DNA reads TGTGCCAGCAGTTTACTCCCCCCGAACACTGAAGCTTTCTTT.

This rearrangement joins TRBV20-1 to TRBJ2-7, with 7 positions matching TRBD1. The germline V gene encodes CDR1 DFQATT and CDR2 SNEGSKA (reference sequence). This CDR3 is 15 amino acids long. The trim removed 3 bases at V and 2 bases at J, leaving 10 bases unmatched. This CDR3 reads CSASPRDSATYEQYF. CDR3 nucleotide sequence: TGCAGTGCTAGCCCCCGGGACAGCGCGACCTACGAGCAGTACTTC.

The rearrangement joins TRBV5-1 to TRBJ2-1, with 12 bases lining up with TRBD2. The V and J ends lost 4 bases and 9 bases, in that order; junction bases with no gene match: 8. Germline values: CDR1 SGHRS, CDR2 YFSETQ. This CDR3 has 15 amino acids. As DNA, the CDR3 is TGCGCCAGCAGCGGCCGGACTAGCGGGATAGGTGAGCAGTTCTTC. Amino acids: CASSGRTSGIGEQFF.

The chain carries TRBV4-2 and TRBJ1-6, with a possible D match to TRBD1 (6 bases). Per germline, CDR1 LGHNA and CDR2 YNFKEQ. The V gene lost 4 bases and the J gene lost 10 bases, with 17 bases spanning the gap. The length of the CDR3 is 15 residues. CDR3 amino acids: CASSPGTLETSPLHF. CDR3 nucleotide sequence: TGTGCCAGCAGCCCCGGGACATTGGAGACCTCACCCCTCCACTTT.

This clonotype was recorded many times. The rearrangement joins TRBV12-3 or TRBV12-4 to TRBJ1-5, with D possibly matching TRBD1 (6 bases). The V gene lost 2 bases and the J gene lost 0 bases, with 11 bases spanning the gap. CDR3 length equals 16 residues. CDR3 loop: CASSLFGGYSNQPQHF. CDR3 nucleotides: TGTGCCAGCAGTTTATTTGGGGGCTATAGCAATCAGCCCCAGCATTTT.

This clonotype was picked up many times. The chain joins TRBV12-3 or TRBV12-4 to TRBJ1-3, with unresolved D. V lost 2 bases to trimming and J lost 0 bases, with 11 bases between them. The CDR3 spans 16 residues. CDR3: CASSLSGRGSGNTIYF. The CDR3 DNA reads TGTGCCAGCAGTTTATCGGGCAGAGGCTCTGGAAACACCATATATTTT.